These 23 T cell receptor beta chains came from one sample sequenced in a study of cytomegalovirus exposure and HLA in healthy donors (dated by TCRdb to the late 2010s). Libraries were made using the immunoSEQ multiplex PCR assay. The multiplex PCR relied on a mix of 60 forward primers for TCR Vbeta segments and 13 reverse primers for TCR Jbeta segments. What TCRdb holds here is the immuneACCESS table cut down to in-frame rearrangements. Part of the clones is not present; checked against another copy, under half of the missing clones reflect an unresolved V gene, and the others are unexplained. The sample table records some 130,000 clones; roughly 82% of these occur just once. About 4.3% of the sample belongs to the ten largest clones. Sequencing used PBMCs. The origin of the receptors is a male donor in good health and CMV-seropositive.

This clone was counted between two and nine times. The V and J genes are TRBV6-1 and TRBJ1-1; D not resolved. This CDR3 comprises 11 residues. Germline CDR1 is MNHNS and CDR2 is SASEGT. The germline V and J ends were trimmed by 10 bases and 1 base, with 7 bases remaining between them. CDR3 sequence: CATAGNTEAFF. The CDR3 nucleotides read TGTGCCACTGCGGGGAACACTGAAGCTTTCTTT.

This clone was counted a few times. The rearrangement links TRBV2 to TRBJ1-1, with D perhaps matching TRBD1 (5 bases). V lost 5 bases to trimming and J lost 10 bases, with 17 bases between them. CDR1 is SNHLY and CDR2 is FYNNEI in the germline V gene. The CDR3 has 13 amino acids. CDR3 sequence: CASSHHPGVGAFF. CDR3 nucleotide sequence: TGTGCCAGCAGTCACCACCCGGGGGTCGGAGCTTTCTTT. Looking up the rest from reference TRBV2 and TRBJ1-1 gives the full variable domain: EPEVTQTPSHQVTQMGQEVILRCVPISNHLYFYWYRQILGQKVEFLVSFYNNEISEKSEIFDDQFSVERPDGSNFTLKIRSTKLEDSAMYFCASSHHPGVGAFFGQGTRLTVV.

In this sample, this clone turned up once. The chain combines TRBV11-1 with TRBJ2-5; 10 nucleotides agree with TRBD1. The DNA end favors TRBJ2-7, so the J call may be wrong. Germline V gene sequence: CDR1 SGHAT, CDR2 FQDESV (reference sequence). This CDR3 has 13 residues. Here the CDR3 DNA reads TGTGCCAGCAGCACGCGACAGGGGGCCGAGCAGTACTTC. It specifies CASSTRQGAEQYF.

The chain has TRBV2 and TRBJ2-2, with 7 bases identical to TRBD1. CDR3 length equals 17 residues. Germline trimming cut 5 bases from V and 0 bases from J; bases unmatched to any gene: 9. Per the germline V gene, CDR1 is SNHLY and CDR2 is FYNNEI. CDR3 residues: CASSLSAGTANTGELFF. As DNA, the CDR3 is TGTGCCAGCAGTTTATCGGCCGGGACAGCGAACACCGGGGAGCTGTTTTTT.

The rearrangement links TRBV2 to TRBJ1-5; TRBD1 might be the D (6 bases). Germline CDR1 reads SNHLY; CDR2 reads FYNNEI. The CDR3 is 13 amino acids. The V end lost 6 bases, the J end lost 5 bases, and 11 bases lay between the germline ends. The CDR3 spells CASSLQGYQPQHF. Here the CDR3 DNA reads TGTGCCAGCAGCCTACAGGGATATCAGCCCCAGCATTTT.

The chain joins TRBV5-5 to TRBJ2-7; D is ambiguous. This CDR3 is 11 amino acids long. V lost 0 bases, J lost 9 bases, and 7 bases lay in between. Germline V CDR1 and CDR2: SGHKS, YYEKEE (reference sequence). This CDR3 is CASSLGAGQYF. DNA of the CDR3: TGTGCCAGCAGCTTGGGGGCTGGGCAGTACTTC. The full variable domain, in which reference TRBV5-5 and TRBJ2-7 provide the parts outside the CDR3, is DAGVTQSPTHLIKTRGQQVTLRCSPISGHKSVSWYQQVLGQGPQFIFQYYEKEERGRGNFPDRFSARQFPNYSSELNVNALLLGDSALYLCASSLGAGQYFGPGTRLTVT.

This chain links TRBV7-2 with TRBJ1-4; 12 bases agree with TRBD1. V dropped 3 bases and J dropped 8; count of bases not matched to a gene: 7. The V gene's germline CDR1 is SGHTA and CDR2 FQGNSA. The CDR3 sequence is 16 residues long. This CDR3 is CASSFAGTGGSEKLFF. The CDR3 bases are TGTGCCAGCAGCTTCGCCGGGACAGGGGGCTCGGAAAAACTGTTTTTT.

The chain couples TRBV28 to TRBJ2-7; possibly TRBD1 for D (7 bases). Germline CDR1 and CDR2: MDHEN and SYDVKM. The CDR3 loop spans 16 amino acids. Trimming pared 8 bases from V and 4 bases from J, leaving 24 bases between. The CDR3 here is CASRNPRGVGSYEQYF. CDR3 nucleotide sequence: TGTGCCAGCCGGAATCCCAGGGGGGTAGGCTCGTACGAGCAGTACTTC. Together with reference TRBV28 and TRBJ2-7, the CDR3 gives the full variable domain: DVKVTQSSRYLVKRTGEKVFLECVQDMDHENMFWYRQDPGLGLRLIYFSYDVKMKEKGDIPEGYSVSREKKERFSLILESASTNQTSMYLCASRNPRGVGSYEQYFGPGTRLTVT.

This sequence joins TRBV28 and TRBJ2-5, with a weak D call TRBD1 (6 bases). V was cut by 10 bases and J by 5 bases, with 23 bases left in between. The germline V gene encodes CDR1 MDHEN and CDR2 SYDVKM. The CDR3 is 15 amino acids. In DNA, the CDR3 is TGTGCCACCTCGAGGGCAGGGGCAATGGGGGAGACCCAGTACTTC. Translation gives CATSRAGAMGETQYF.

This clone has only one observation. CDR3 residues: CASSYSTLRDYGGAFF. CDR3 DNA sequence: TGTGCCAGCAGTTACTCGACGCTCCGGGACTACGGTGGAGCTTTCTTT. This chain uses TRBV6-5 with TRBJ1-1, with D perhaps TRBD1 (5 bases). The germline CDR1 and CDR2 sequences are MNHEY and SVGAGI. V lost 0 bases and J 10 bases, leaving 21 bases between the germline ends. The CDR3 covers 16 residues.

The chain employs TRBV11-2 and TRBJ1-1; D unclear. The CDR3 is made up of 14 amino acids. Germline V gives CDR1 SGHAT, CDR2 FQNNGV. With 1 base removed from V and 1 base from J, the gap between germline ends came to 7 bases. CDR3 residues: CASSLVAGNTEAFF. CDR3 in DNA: TGTGCCAGCAGCTTAGTCGCGGGGAACACTGAAGCTTTCTTT.

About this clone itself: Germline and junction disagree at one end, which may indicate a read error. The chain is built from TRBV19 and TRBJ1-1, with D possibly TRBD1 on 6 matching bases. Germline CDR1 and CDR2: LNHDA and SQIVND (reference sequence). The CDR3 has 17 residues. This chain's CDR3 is CASSIVRGQQGNAEAFF. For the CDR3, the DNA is TGTGCCAGTAGTATAGTCCGTGGACAGCAAGGGAACGCTGAAGCTTTCTTT.

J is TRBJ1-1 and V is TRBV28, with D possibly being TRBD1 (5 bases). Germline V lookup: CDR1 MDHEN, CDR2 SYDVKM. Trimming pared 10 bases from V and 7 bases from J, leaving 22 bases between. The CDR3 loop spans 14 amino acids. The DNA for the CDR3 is TGTGCCATCAATCCCCGGGGGACGTTAGGTGAAGCTTTCTTT. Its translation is CAINPRGTLGEAFF.

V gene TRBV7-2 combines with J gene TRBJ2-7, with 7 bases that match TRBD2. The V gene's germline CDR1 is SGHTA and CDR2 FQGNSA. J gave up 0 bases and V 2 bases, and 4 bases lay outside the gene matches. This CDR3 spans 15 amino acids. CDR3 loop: CASSLNGGSSYEQYF. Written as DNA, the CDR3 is TGTGCCAGCAGCTTAAACGGCGGGAGCTCCTACGAGCAGTACTTC.

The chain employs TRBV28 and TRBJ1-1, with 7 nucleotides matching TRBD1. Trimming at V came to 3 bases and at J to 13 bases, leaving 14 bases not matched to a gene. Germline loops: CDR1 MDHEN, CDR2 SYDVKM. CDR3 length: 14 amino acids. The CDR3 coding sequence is TGTGCCAGCAGTTTCTCAGAGACAGGGACCTGGGTTTTCTTT. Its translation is CASSFSETGTWVFF.

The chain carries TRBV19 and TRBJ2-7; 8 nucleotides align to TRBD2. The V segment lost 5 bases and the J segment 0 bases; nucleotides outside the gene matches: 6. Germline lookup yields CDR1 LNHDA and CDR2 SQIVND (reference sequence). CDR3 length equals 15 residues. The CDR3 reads CASSYSGESSYEQYF. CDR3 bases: TGTGCCAGTAGTTATAGCGGGGAAAGCTCCTACGAGCAGTACTTC.

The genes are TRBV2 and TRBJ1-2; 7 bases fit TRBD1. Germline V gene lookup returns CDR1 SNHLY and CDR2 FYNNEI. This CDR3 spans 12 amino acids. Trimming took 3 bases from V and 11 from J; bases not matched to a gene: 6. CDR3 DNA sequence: TGTGCCAGCAGTGAGGATGGGGACAGTTACACCTTC. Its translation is CASSEDGDSYTF.

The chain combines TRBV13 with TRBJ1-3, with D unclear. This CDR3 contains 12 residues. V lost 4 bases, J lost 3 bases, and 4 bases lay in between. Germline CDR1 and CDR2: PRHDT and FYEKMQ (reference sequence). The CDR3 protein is CASSYSGNTIYF. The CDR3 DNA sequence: TGTGCCAGCAGCTACAGTGGAAACACCATATATTTT.

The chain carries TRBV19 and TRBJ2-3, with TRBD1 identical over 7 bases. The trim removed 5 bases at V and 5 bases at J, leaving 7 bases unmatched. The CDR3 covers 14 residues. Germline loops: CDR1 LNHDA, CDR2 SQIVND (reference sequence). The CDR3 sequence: CASSLRQGQDTQYF. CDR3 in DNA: TGTGCCAGTAGTCTTAGACAGGGTCAAGATACGCAGTATTTT.

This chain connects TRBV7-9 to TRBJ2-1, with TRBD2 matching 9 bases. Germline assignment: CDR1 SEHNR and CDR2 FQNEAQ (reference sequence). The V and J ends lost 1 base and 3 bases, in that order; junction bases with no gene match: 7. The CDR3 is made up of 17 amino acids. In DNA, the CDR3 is TGTGCCAGCAGCTTAGTAGGCCTAGCGGGATTCTACAATGAGCAGTTCTTC. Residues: CASSLVGLAGFYNEQFF.

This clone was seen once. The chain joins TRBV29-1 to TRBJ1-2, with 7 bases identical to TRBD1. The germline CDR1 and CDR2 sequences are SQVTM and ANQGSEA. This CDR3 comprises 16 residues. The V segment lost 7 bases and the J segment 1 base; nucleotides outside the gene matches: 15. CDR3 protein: CSAESYTPGGNYGYTF. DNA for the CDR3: TGCAGCGCAGAATCTTACACGCCAGGGGGTAACTATGGCTACACCTTC.

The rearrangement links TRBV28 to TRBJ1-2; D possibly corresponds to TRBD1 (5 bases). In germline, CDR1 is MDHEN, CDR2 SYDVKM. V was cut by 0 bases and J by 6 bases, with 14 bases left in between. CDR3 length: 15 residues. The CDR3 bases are TGTGCCAGCAGTTTATGGGGGCGATTTGGCGATGGCTACACCTTC. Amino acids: CASSLWGRFGDGYTF.

The CDR3 coding sequence is TGTGCCAGTAGTATAGGAGCGACAGGGCTCCCGGGAGGCTACACCTTC. Amino acids: CASSIGATGLPGGYTF. V is TRBV19 and J is TRBJ1-2; TRBD1 matches 7 bases. Per the germline V gene, CDR1 is LNHDA and CDR2 is SQIVND (reference sequence). CDR3 length: 16 amino acids. V was clipped by 1 base and J by 8 bases; unmatched bases: 13.